The clone carrying this T cell receptor beta chain was detected only once. It may be a read error: a sequence one base away is much more abundant. At least 5.5 micrograms of total RNA were extracted per sample. Through a sample-barcoded 5' primer and a J-beta primer mix, a second PCR was run for about 6 to 12 cycles. TCRdb reprocessed the 5' RACE reads via MiXCR and lists one record per CDR3 protein. Among about 720,000 distinct CDR3 sequences listed, over 20% were seen once. This entry is derived from a study of blood T cells in healthy people across ages. This CDR3 has 15 amino acids. Germline V gene data show CDR1 as PRHDT and CDR2 as FYEKMQ (reference sequence). Trimming took 2 bases from V and 5 from J; bases not matched to a gene: 4.

The sequence was collected from a man between 65 and 79 years old in good health. The chain has TRBV13 and TRBJ2-1; 9 bases align to TRBD2. Material: blood. The CDR3 sequence: CASSLLGLANNEQFF. CDR3 bases: TGTGCCAGCAGCTTACTGGGACTAGCCAACAATGAGCAGTTCTTC.